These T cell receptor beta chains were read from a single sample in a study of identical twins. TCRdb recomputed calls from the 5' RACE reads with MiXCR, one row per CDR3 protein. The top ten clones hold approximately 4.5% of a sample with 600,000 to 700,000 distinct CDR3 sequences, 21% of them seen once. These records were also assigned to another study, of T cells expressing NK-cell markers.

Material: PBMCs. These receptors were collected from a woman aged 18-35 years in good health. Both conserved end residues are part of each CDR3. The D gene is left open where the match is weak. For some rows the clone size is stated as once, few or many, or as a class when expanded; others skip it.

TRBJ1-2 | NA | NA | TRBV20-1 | CSARWGQNYGYTF | TGCAGTGCTAGGTGGGGGCAGAACTATGGCTACACCTTC
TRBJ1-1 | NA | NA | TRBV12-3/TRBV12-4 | CASRPARTVEAFF | TGTGCCAGCCGGCCGGCGAGGACAGTTGAAGCTTTCTTT
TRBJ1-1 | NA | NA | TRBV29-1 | CSVVAGNTEAFF | TGCAGCGTTGTAGCAGGGAACACTGAAGCTTTCTTT
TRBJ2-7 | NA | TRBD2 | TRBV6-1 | CASSTRDPGLAGAVHEQYF | TGTGCCAGCAGTACCAGAGACCCGGGACTAGCGGGAGCTGTCCACGAGCAGTACTTC
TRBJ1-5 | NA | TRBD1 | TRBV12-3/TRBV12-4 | CASSGTGGFQPQHF | TGTGCCAGCTCTGGGACAGGGGGCTTTCAGCCCCAGCATTTT
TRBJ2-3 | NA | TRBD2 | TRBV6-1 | CASRGRLTDTQYF | TGTGCCAGCCGCGGGAGACTCACAGATACGCAGTATTTT
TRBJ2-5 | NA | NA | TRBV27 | CASSLWGKETQYF | TGTGCCAGCAGTTTGTGGGGGAAAGAGACCCAGTACTTC
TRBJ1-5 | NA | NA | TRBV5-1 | CASSISGGSNQPQHF | TGCGCCAGCAGTATAAGCGGGGGGAGTAATCAGCCCCAGCATTTT
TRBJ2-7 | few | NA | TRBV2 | CASKEAYEQYF | TGTGCCAGCAAGGAGGCCTACGAGCAGTACTTC
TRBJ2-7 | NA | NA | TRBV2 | CAGGTTTYEQYF | TGTGCCGGCGGGACAACTACCTACGAGCAGTACTTC
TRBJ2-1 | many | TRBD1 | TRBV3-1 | CASSQGQGVDEQFF | TGTGCCAGCAGCCAGGGACAGGGGGTCGATGAGCAGTTCTTC
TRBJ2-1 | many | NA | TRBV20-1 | CSAYFSGLHNEQFF | TGCAGTGCTTACTTCTCCGGACTGCACAATGAGCAGTTCTTC
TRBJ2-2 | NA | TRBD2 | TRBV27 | CASSRPGLAGADGELFF | TGTGCCAGCAGCCGGCCGGGACTAGCGGGAGCGGACGGGGAGCTGTTTTTT
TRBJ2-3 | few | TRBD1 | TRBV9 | CASSVGYLGTVSDTQYF | TGTGCCAGCAGCGTAGGCTATTTGGGGACAGTCTCAGATACGCAGTATTTT
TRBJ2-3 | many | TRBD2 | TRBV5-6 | CASSFGGGSTDTQYF | TGTGCCAGCAGTTTCGGGGGGGGTAGCACAGATACGCAGTATTTT
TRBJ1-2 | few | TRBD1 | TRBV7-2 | CASSLARTPGDRLYGYTF | TGTGCCAGCAGCTTAGCGAGAACCCCCGGGGACAGACTCTATGGCTACACCTTC
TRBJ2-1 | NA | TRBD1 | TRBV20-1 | CSAIRTGVYNEQFF | TGCAGTGCTATCAGGACAGGGGTCTACAATGAGCAGTTCTTC
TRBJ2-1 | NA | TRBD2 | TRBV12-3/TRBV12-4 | CASSGGLAYEQFF | TGTGCCAGCAGTGGGGGACTAGCGTATGAGCAGTTCTTC
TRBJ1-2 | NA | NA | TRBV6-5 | CASSYSSPLGTYGYTF | TGTGCCAGCAGTTACTCGAGTCCCTTAGGGACTTATGGCTACACCTTC
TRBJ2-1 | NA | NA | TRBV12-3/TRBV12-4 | CASGLFNEQFF | TGTGCCAGCGGACTCTTCAATGAGCAGTTCTTC
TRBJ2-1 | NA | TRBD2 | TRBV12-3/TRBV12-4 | CASSRTSGGAVEQFF | TGTGCCAGCAGCCGGACTAGCGGGGGGGCGGTTGAGCAGTTCTTC
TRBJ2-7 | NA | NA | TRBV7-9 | CASSSLFTYEQYF | TGTGCCAGCAGCTCACTTTTTACCTACGAGCAGTACTTC
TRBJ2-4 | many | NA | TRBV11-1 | CASSPSLSWKFGENIQYF | TGTGCCAGCAGCCCCTCCCTCTCCTGGAAATTCGGGGAAAACATTCAGTACTTC
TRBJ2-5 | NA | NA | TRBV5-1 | CASSPSPPTGWKETQYF | TGCGCCAGCAGCCCATCCCCCCCGACCGGGTGGAAAGAGACCCAGTACTTC
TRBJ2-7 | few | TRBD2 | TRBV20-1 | CSASPGLAGRGEQYF | TGCAGTGCATCCCCGGGACTAGCGGGCCGGGGAGAGCAGTACTTC
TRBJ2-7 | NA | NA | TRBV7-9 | CASSPDLVRQSSYEQYF | TGTGCCAGCAGCCCTGACCTCGTTCGACAGTCCTCTTACGAGCAGTACTTC
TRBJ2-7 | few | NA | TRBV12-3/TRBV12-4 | CASTPPLGEQYF | TGTGCCAGCACCCCCCCCCTTGGGGAGCAGTACTTC
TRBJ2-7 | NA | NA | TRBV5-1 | CASSPDRTEQYF | TGCGCCAGCAGCCCGGACAGAACGGAGCAGTACTTC
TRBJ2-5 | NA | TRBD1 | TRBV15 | CATSRDRRQGNQETQYF | TGTGCCACCAGCAGAGATAGGAGACAGGGGAACCAAGAGACCCAGTACTTC
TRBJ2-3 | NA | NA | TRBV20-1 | CSALPGRGTDTQYF | TGCAGCGCGCTCCCCGGCCGAGGCACAGATACGCAGTATTTT
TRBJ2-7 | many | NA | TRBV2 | CASSEGGYEQYF | TGTGCCAGCAGTGAAGGGGGCTACGAGCAGTACTTC
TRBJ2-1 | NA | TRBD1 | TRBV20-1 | CSARDQGAHSYNEQFF | TGCAGTGCTAGAGACCAGGGGGCGCATTCTTACAATGAGCAGTTCTTC
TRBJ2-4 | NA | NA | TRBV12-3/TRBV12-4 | CASRAGENIQYF | TGTGCCAGCAGGGCAGGGGAAAACATTCAGTACTTC
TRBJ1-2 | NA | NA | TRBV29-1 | CSVVEGFDGYTF | TGCAGCGTTGTGGAGGGGTTTGATGGCTACACCTTC
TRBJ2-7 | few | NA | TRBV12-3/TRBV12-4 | CASSFAPQYEQYF | TGTGCCAGCAGTTTCGCCCCGCAATACGAGCAGTACTTC
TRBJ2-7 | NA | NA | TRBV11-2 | CASTSTDRYYEQYF | TGTGCCAGCACTTCTACGGACCGTTACTACGAGCAGTACTTC
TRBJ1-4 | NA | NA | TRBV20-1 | CSAPSVGYEEKLFF | TGCAGTGCTCCATCCGTGGGGTATGAAGAAAAACTGTTTTTT
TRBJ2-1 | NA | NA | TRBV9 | CASSTDLDEQFF | TGTGCCAGCAGCACGGACTTAGATGAGCAGTTCTTC
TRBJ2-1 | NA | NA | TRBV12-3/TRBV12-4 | CASSTSGASYNEQFF | TGTGCCAGCAGCACCTCAGGGGCCTCCTACAATGAGCAGTTCTTC
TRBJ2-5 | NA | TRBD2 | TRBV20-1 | CSAMGLAGGRAETQYF | TGCAGTGCCATGGGACTAGCGGGAGGTAGGGCAGAGACCCAGTACTTC
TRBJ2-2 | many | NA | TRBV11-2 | CASSLSSGQHTGELFF | TGTGCCAGCAGCTTAAGTAGCGGACAGCACACCGGGGAGCTGTTTTTT
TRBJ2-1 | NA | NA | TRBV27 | CASSLSLSNNEQFF | TGTGCCAGCAGTTTAAGCCTTTCAAACAATGAGCAGTTCTTC
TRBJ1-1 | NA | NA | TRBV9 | CASSVSHKRAFF | TGTGCCAGCAGCGTAAGTCATAAAAGAGCTTTCTTT
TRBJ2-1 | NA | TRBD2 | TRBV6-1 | CASSPPPTSGRGNEQFF | TGTGCCAGCAGTCCACCCCCCACTAGCGGGAGGGGCAATGAGCAGTTCTTC
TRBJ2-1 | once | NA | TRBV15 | CATKERCNEQFF | TGTGCCACCAAGGAGCGGTGCAATGAGCAGTTCTTC
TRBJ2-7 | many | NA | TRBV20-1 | CSASRTFHSYEQYF | TGCAGTGCGTCCCGGACCTTCCACTCCTACGAGCAGTACTTC
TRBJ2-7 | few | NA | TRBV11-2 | CASSHNVPYEQYF | TGTGCCAGCAGCCACAACGTCCCCTACGAGCAGTACTTC
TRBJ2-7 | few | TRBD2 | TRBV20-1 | CSADGTSGTYEQYF | TGCAGTGCGGACGGGACTAGCGGTACCTACGAGCAGTACTTC
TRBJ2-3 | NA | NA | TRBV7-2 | CASSFGGRNTQYF | TGTGCCAGCAGCTTTGGGGGCCGGAATACGCAGTATTTT
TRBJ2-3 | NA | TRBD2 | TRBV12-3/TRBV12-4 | CASTLTSGGADTQYF | TGTGCCAGCACCCTGACTAGCGGGGGTGCAGATACGCAGTATTTT
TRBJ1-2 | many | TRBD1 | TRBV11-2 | CASSDLKRGQKNGYTF | TGTGCCAGCAGCGATCTTAAGCGGGGACAGAAAAATGGCTACACCTTC